Listed below are T cell receptor beta chains from one sample, sequenced in a study of blood T cells in healthy people across ages. A single record per CDR3 protein comes from TCRdb applying MiXCR to the 5' RACE reads. This table holds more than 650,000 distinct CDR3 sequences, about 55% found once. The sequencing sample was made of blood. The origin of the receptors is an elderly man in good health. CDR3s leave out the opening cysteine and the closing phenylalanine or tryptophan. Fields, in order: J gene, V gene, D gene, CDR3 length, CDR3 protein. A D gene is named only where the DNA matches it firmly.

- TRBV9 - 13 ASSPKVGMSIEQY
TRBJ2-7 TRBV10-3 TRBD2 12 AISSGTSVYEQY
TRBJ1-1 TRBV20-1 - 10 SARVGGTEAF
TRBJ1-6 TRBV6-6 - 12 ASRWDTDNSPLH
TRBJ2-3 TRBV2 - 12 ASSPTGITDTQY
- TRBV7-2 - 11 ASSVRVADEQY
TRBJ1-6 TRBV20-1 - 12 SGRATAYNSPLH
TRBJ2-2 TRBV6-5 - 13 ASSYSTMNTGELF
TRBJ2-7 TRBV4-2 - 15 ASSQVGGASGSYEQY
TRBJ1-1 TRBV6-5 - 13 ASNYGRLMNTEAF
TRBJ2-1 TRBV28 - 13 ASSSGDLTYNEQL
TRBJ2-3 TRBV27 TRBD2 13 ASSTLAGPTDTQY
TRBJ1-5 TRBV5-1 - 13 ASSEGPRSNQPQH
TRBJ2-1 TRBV20-1 - 11 SALAAPYNEQF
TRBJ2-1 TRBV29-1 - 16 SAPNKGRERGVGNEQF
TRBJ1-2 TRBV21-1 - 13 ASSKDPGSNYGYT
TRBJ2-4 TRBV27 TRBD2 16 ASSLSWVLGLDLREQY
TRBJ1-4 TRBV19 - 11 ASSETSGRELF
TRBJ2-1 TRBV6-5 TRBD2 14 ASSAPTSGRSWEQF
TRBJ2-5 TRBV5-1 TRBD2 13 ASSLGASGTETQY
TRBJ2-7 TRBV6-5 TRBD1 12 ATFGRGLLSEQY
TRBJ2-7 TRBV10-3 - 13 AIIQGVVRGLGQY
TRBJ2-7 TRBV7-3 TRBD1 11 ASSKGQPYEQY
TRBJ2-3 TRBV24-1 TRBD1 15 ATSDFGTGGSTDTQY
TRBJ2-5 TRBV29-1 - 10 SGAGEQETQY
TRBJ2-1 TRBV5-1 TRBD1 10 ASTRQGGGWF
- TRBV28 TRBD1 12 ASSRDRGRHEQY
TRBJ2-5 TRBV25-1 - 10 ASSGGRKTLY
TRBJ1-2 TRBV27 TRBD1 12 ASTRTGGAAGYT
TRBJ2-1 TRBV21-1 - 15 ASSTVLAGTAEETQF
TRBJ2-1 TRBV18 TRBD1 13 ASSSNRGPYNEQF
TRBJ2-3 TRBV7-2 TRBD2 13 ASRLTSGRTDTQY
TRBJ2-1 TRBV6-5 - 13 ASSYGDWDYNEQF